These 24 T cell receptor beta chains originate from one sample sequenced in a study of T-cell reconstitution after alpha-beta-depleted transplantation in children. Molecular barcoding with unique molecular identifiers was used for the TCRbeta library. TCRdb redid the calling of the PCR reads with MiXCR, one entry per CDR3 protein. The sample records 600,000 or so distinct CDR3 sequences, more than 20% being singletons. The starting material was PBMCs, mostly from graft donor cells, obtained 360 days after TCRalphabeta/CD19-depleted stem cell transplant. The receptors stem from a boy younger than two who had a stem cell transplant for acute myeloid leukemia, so the T cells may come from the graft donor.

This clonotype has at least ten counts. The chain is built from TRBV9 and TRBJ2-7, with 7 nucleotides matching TRBD1. J lost 2 bases, V lost 3 bases, and 5 bases had no gene match. Germline values: CDR1 SGDLS, CDR2 YYNGEE. CDR3 length: 14 residues. CDR3: CASSGRTGPYEQYF. The CDR3 nucleotides read TGTGCCAGCAGCGGAAGGACAGGCCCCTACGAGCAGTACTTC.

The V and J genes are TRBV4-2 and TRBJ2-7; D may be TRBD1 or TRBD2 (5 bases each). The CDR3 sequence is 15 residues long. V was shortened by 7 bases and J by 1 base, with 17 bases between the two germline ends. Germline V lookup: CDR1 LGHNA, CDR2 YNFKEQ. Here the CDR3 reads CASTRGDVGSYEQYF. The DNA of the CDR3 is TGTGCCAGCACCAGAGGGGACGTGGGGTCCTACGAGCAGTACTTC.

This clonotype came up many times. The chain combines TRBV7-2 with TRBJ2-7, with 8 bases matching TRBD2. V lost 5 bases, J lost 3 bases, and 6 bases stayed unmatched. There are 14 residues in the CDR3. CDR1 and CDR2 (germline): SGHTA, FQGNSA. DNA of the CDR3: TGTGCCAGCAGCGGTACTAGCGGTCTCTACGAGCAGTACTTC. Amino acid sequence: CASSGTSGLYEQYF.

Only a few counts were recorded for this clonotype. The CDR3 spells CASSFHESNEKLFF. The DNA of the CDR3 is TGTGCCAGCAGCTTCCATGAGTCAAATGAAAAACTGTTTTTT. The chain couples TRBV7-6 to TRBJ1-4; no reliable D call. This CDR3 region has 14 residues. Per the germline V gene, CDR1 is SGHVS and CDR2 is FNYEAQ. Trimming stripped 3 bases from V and 5 bases from J, with 10 bases between. Full variable domain (outside the CDR3, taken from reference TRBV7-6 and TRBJ1-4): GAGVSQSPRYKVTKRGQDVALRCDPISGHVSLYWYRQALGQGPEFLTYFNYEAQQDKSGLPNDRFSAERPEGSISTLTIQRTEQRDSAMYRCASSFHESNEKLFFGSGTQLSVL.

The chain joins TRBV28 to TRBJ2-5; D unresolved. V shed 2 bases and J shed 7 bases, with 11 bases lying between them. Per germline, CDR1 MDHEN and CDR2 SYDVKM. This CDR3 is 13 amino acids long. The CDR3 region is CASSLGSPATQYF. CDR3 nucleotide sequence: TGTGCCAGCAGTTTAGGGTCCCCAGCGACCCAGTACTTC. Complete variable domain (other parts from reference TRBV28 and TRBJ2-5): DVKVTQSSRYLVKRTGEKVFLECVQDMDHENMFWYRQDPGLGLRLIYFSYDVKMKEKGDIPEGYSVSREKKERFSLILESASTNQTSMYLCASSLGSPATQYFGPGTRLLVL.

This clonotype was counted at least ten times. The V call is TRBV6-1, the J call TRBJ2-2; D is unclear. CDR3 length equals 15 residues. V gave up 4 bases and J gave up 0 bases, with 9 bases separating them. Germline-derived CDR1 and CDR2 are MNHNS and SASEGT. The CDR3 sequence is CASSVGFPNTGELFF. CDR3 bases: TGTGCCAGCAGTGTGGGATTCCCGAACACCGGGGAGCTGTTTTTT.

This clonotype occurred many times. In DNA, the CDR3 is TGCGCCAGCAGCTTGGAGACAGGTCTTCCCTACGAGCAGTACTTC. It specifies CASSLETGLPYEQYF. The chain recombines TRBV5-1 with TRBJ2-7; D might be TRBD1 (6 bases). The ends were cut back, 0 bases at V and 2 bases at J, with 12 bases in the middle. The germline gives CDR1 SGHRS, CDR2 YFSETQ. The CDR3 totals 15 residues.

There are a few counts of this clonotype. V gene TRBV12-3 or TRBV12-4 combines with J gene TRBJ2-2; D may be TRBD1 or TRBD2 (5 bases each). CDR3 size: 16 residues. The V end lost 8 bases, the J end lost 0 bases, and 16 bases lay between the germline ends. CDR3 bases: TGTGCCAGCGGCCGGGACCGACCCTCGAACACCGGGGAGCTGTTTTTT. It yields the protein CASGRDRPSNTGELFF.

This clonotype was observed a handful of times. The gene calls are TRBV7-9 and TRBJ2-2, with D possibly matching TRBD1 (5 bases). The CDR3 extends over 15 amino acids. Trimming cost V 4 bases and J 3 bases, with 12 bases left between them. Germline CDR1 and CDR2: SEHNR and FQNEAQ (reference sequence). Written as DNA, the CDR3 is TGTGCCAGCAGCTACTACTCGACAGACACCGGGGAGCTGTTTTTT. As protein: CASSYYSTDTGELFF.

This clonotype appeared a single time. The rearrangement uses TRBV5-1 and TRBJ1-1; D is possibly TRBD1 (6 bases). CDR3 length: 16 residues. Germline CDR1 reads SGHRS; CDR2 reads YFSETQ. Trimming stripped 0 bases from V and 4 bases from J, with 16 bases between. CDR3: CASSLEGGRLGTEAFF. The CDR3 DNA reads TGCGCCAGCAGCTTGGAAGGGGGTAGGTTGGGCACTGAAGCTTTCTTT.

The V and J genes are TRBV20-1 and TRBJ2-3; D remains ambiguous. The CDR3 runs to 11 residues. V was trimmed by 3 bases and J by 3 bases, leaving 4 bases between them. Germline V gene lookup returns CDR1 DFQATT and CDR2 SNEGSKA (reference sequence). The CDR3 is CSASKTDTQYF. The DNA of the CDR3 is TGCAGTGCTAGTAAGACAGATACGCAGTATTTT.

This clonotype was detected only a few times. The J gene is TRBJ2-3, the V gene TRBV6-5; TRBD1 is a possible D gene (6 bases). V was clipped by 2 bases and J by 5 bases, with 11 bases between them. The CDR3 is 14 amino acids. Per the germline V gene, CDR1 is MNHEY and CDR2 is SVGAGI. The CDR3 is CASSYNRVVDTQYF. In nucleotides, the CDR3 is TGTGCCAGCAGTTACAACAGGGTTGTAGATACGCAGTATTTT.

This clonotype has only a few counts. The chain links TRBV20-1 to TRBJ2-7; tentative D call: TRBD1 (6 bases). The CDR3 has 13 amino acids. V shed 3 bases and J shed 4 bases, with 13 bases lying between them. CDR1 is DFQATT and CDR2 is SNEGSKA in the germline V gene (reference sequence). For the CDR3, the DNA is TGCAGTGCTAGCCCAGGGGAAAAATACGAGCAGTACGTC. Encoded protein: CSASPGEKYEQYV.

This clonotype has a single count. The CDR3 reads CASGLEGYEQYF. The DNA of the CDR3 is TGTGCTAGTGGTTTGGAGGGGTACGAGCAGTACTTC. This chain joins TRBV12-5 and TRBJ2-7, with TRBD1 as a possible D gene (5 bases). Trimming stripped 1 base from V and 4 bases from J, with 5 bases between. The CDR3 length is 12 residues. The V gene's germline CDR1 is LGHNT and CDR2 FRNRAP.

This chain joins TRBV20-1 and TRBJ2-2; 10 bases align to TRBD2. Germline CDR1 reads DFQATT; CDR2 reads SNEGSKA (reference sequence). Losses at the gene ends were 0 bases for V and 8 bases for J; bases not matched to a gene: 9. CDR3 length equals 16 residues. CDR3 residues: CSAREGTSELRGELFF. The CDR3 DNA follows: TGCAGTGCTAGAGAAGGGACTAGCGAACTTAGGGGGGAGCTGTTTTTT.

The V gene is TRBV6-1, the J gene TRBJ1-3, with 11 nucleotides matching TRBD1. V dropped 3 bases and J dropped 3; count of bases not matched to a gene: 1. The CDR3 totals 15 residues. The germline V gene has CDR1 MNHNS and CDR2 SASEGT. CDR3 nucleotide sequence: TGTGCCAGCAGTGAGGGGACAGGGGGTGGAAACACCATATATTTT. Translation: CASSEGTGGGNTIYF.

This clonotype has ten or more counts. The V call is TRBV12-3 or TRBV12-4, the J call TRBJ2-3; no reliable D call. Deletions cut 2 bases from V and 2 bases from J, with 11 bases between. CDR3 length: 15 amino acids. The CDR3 sequence: CASSLSPAVTDTQYF. In DNA form, the CDR3 reads TGTGCCAGCAGTTTAAGTCCCGCGGTCACAGATACGCAGTATTTT.

On this clonotype itself: The junction departs from germline at one end; a sequencing error may be responsible. The chain couples TRBV12-3 or TRBV12-4 to TRBJ2-5; D unclear. CDR3 size: 13 residues. CDR3 coding DNA: TGTGCCAGCAGTTTTACTCCCCAAGAGTCCCAGTACTTC. Encoded protein: CASSFTPQESQYF.

The chain couples TRBV9 to TRBJ2-1; 16 nucleotides agree with TRBD2. Unmatched junction bases numbered 13, after V lost 4 bases and J lost 3 bases. Looked up from germline, CDR1 is SGDLS and CDR2 is YYNGEE. The length of the CDR3 is 20 residues. The CDR3 sequence is CASSTAGTSGRVLGYNEQFF. CDR3 nucleotides: TGTGCCAGCAGCACTGCGGGGACTAGCGGGAGGGTCCTGGGCTACAATGAGCAGTTCTTC.

CDR3 residues: CASSPIAGAIVLPDTQYF. CDR3 coding DNA: TGTGCCAGCAGCCCGATAGCGGGGGCCATCGTCCTCCCAGATACGCAGTATTTT. The chain has TRBV7-8 and TRBJ2-3, with 9 nucleotides matching TRBD2. Germline V lookup: CDR1 SGHVS, CDR2 FQNEAQ. The V gene end was trimmed by 5 bases and the J gene end by 4 bases; junction bases not matched to a gene: 16. This CDR3 region has 18 residues.

In its sample, this clonotype was seen a few times. The V call is TRBV27, the J call TRBJ2-2, with D possibly being TRBD2 (5 bases). The CDR3 loop spans 14 amino acids. The germline V and J ends were trimmed by 5 bases and 4 bases, with 11 bases remaining between them. Germline V lookup: CDR1 MNHEY, CDR2 SMNVEV (reference sequence). This chain's CDR3 is CASSRSGSTGELFF. The CDR3 DNA reads TGTGCCAGCAGTAGAAGCGGATCCACCGGGGAGCTGTTTTTT.

On this clonotype: It is likely a read error, because the conserved phenylalanine at the end of the CDR3 is missing. The J gene is TRBJ1-1, the V gene TRBV29-1; D unresolved. There are 14 residues in the CDR3. V was shortened by 3 bases and J by 0 bases, with 11 bases between the two germline ends. Germline CDR1 reads SQVTM; CDR2 reads ANQGSEA. CDR3 region: CSVDKRFMNTEAFC. The CDR3 DNA reads TGCAGCGTTGATAAAAGGTTCATGAACACTGAAGCTTTCTGT.

V and J are TRBV6-2 or TRBV6-3 and TRBJ2-5; TRBD2 matches 7 bases. Germline assignment: CDR1 MNHEY and CDR2 SVGEGT. J was trimmed by 5 bases and V by 0 bases; bases with no gene match: 9. This CDR3 contains 16 residues. The CDR3: CASSYSLGPGRETQYF. In DNA, the CDR3 is TGTGCCAGCAGTTACTCCCTCGGGCCCGGGAGGGAGACCCAGTACTTC.

This clonotype was counted between two and nine times. The chain links TRBV4-1 to TRBJ2-7, with D hard to call. The germline gives CDR1 MGHRA, CDR2 YSYEKL. The CDR3 covers 14 residues. V lost 1 base and J lost 2, with 9 bases in between. The chain's CDR3 is CASSQGENPYEQYF. CDR3 DNA: TGCGCCAGCAGCCAAGGAGAGAATCCCTACGAGCAGTACTTC.